This TCR beta chain emerged from a study of blood T cell repertoires in COVID-19. Overall study: Both acute and convalescent COVID-19 samples were obtained from the United States, Italy and Spain. T cells, B-cell-depleted T cells, or PBMCs supplied cDNA or gDNA.

Sequenced by immunoSEQ multiplex PCR; TCRdb stores in-frame clones only, minus some. This sample has about 220,000 clones, with more than 75% found just once. The sequence derives from a human donor in a cohort sampled during active COVID-19. The source material was peripheral blood.

CDR3 in amino acids: CARSAWSSYEQYF. The CDR3 coding sequence is TGTGCCAGAAGCGCGTGGAGCTCCTACGAGCAGTACTTC. The chain couples TRBV5-3 to TRBJ2-7; D is ambiguous. TRBV5-3 is classed as an ORF, of uncertain function. The CDR3 totals 13 residues. The V end was cut by 4 bases, the J end by 0 bases, with 8 bases between.